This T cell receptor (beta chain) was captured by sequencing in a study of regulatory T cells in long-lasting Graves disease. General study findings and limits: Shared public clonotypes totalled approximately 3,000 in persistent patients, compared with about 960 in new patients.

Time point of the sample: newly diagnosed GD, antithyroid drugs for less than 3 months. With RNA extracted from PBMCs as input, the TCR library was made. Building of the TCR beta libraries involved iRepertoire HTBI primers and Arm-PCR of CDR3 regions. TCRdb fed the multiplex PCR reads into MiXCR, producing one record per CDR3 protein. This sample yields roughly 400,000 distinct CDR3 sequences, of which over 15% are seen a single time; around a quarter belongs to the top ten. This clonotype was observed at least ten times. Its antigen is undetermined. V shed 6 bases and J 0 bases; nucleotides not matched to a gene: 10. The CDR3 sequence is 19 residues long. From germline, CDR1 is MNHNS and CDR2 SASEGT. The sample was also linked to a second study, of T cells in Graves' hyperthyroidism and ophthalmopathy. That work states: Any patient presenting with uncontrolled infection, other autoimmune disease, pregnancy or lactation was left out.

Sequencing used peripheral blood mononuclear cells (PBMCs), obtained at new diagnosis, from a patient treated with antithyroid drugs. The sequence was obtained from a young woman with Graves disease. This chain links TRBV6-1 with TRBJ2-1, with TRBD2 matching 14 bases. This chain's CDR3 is CASRRRLAGGPSSYNEQFF. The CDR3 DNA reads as TGTGCCAGCAGACGCCGACTAGCGGGAGGGCCGAGCTCCTACAATGAGCAGTTCTTC.